The 30 T cell receptor beta chains below all came from one sample that was sequenced in a study of post-analysis software for immune sequencing data (dated by TCRdb to the mid-2010s). The paper as a whole reports these results and caveats: Significantly higher frequencies in patients than in controls were found for roughly 5 TRBV segments, including TRBV5-6, TRBV5-1 and TRBV20-1.

No cognate antigen is known for these TCRs. The library was generated by PCR. Sequencing relied on an Illumina HiSeq 2500. To reduce PCR and sequencing biases, unique molecular identifiers were built into the TCR beta cDNA libraries. TCRdb reprocessed the public reads (quality trimming at Q25 with fastp, clone calling with MiXCR) and kept in-frame beta chains. Rows with one shared CDR3 protein collapse into an entry with the most common genes and DNA. This sample holds around 260,000 distinct CDR3 sequences; 36% were observed only once. Around 5.2% of the sample comes from the top ten. The sample consisted of blood. These receptor sequences come from a girl aged 10 to 17 with multiple sclerosis.

This rearrangement joins TRBV18 to TRBJ2-5, with 10 nucleotides matching TRBD1. The CDR3 sequence is 16 residues long. Germline CDR1 reads KGHSH; CDR2 reads LQKENI. After removal of 0 bases from V and 4 bases from J, the junction contained 5 bases not matched to a gene. The CDR3 DNA reads TGTGCCAGCTCACCACCGGGACAGGGGCGGCGAGAGACCCAGTACTTC. It specifies CASSPPGQGRRETQYF.

This chain uses TRBV28 with TRBJ1-2, with TRBD1 matching over 7 bases. Germline V gene lookup returns CDR1 MDHEN and CDR2 SYDVKM. Losses at the gene ends were 7 bases for V and 8 bases for J; bases not matched to a gene: 4. The CDR3 is 11 residues long. The CDR3 sequence is CASNTGDGYTF. DNA of the CDR3: TGTGCCAGCAACACAGGGGACGGCTACACCTTC.

The chain uses TRBV2 and TRBJ1-1, with D possibly TRBD1 on 5 matching bases. This CDR3 comprises 14 residues. Germline V gives CDR1 SNHLY, CDR2 FYNNEI. Trimming cost V 8 bases and J 4 bases, with 17 bases left between them. The CDR3 sequence is CASLAQGFGTEAFF. The CDR3 region has the DNA TGTGCCAGCTTAGCCCAGGGTTTTGGCACTGAAGCTTTCTTT.

A few counts support this clonotype. V usage is TRBV4-1 and J usage is TRBJ2-2; D is possibly TRBD1 (8 bases). The CDR3 totals 13 residues. Trimming left V 7 bases short and J 6 bases short, with 12 bases between. Germline V gene data show CDR1 as MGHRA and CDR2 as YSYEKL. The CDR3 region is CASKQGGAGELFF. CDR3 DNA sequence: TGCGCCAGCAAACAGGGGGGGGCCGGGGAGCTGTTTTTT.

This clonotype was counted many times. The V call is TRBV5-1, the J call TRBJ2-3; the match to TRBD1 covers 9 bases. The V gene's germline CDR1 is SGHRS and CDR2 YFSETQ. CDR3 length: 14 residues. After removal of 7 bases from V and 7 bases from J, the junction contained 10 bases not matched to a gene. CDR3 loop: CASSGRGQGNTQYF. Here the CDR3 DNA reads TGCGCCAGCTCGGGACGGGGACAGGGAAATACGCAGTATTTT.

This clonotype has a single count. The rearrangement uses TRBV3-1 and TRBJ1-2; TRBD1 aligns across 8 bases. Germline V lookup: CDR1 LGHDT, CDR2 YNNKEL (reference sequence). V dropped 3 bases and J dropped 13; count of bases not matched to a gene: 10. The CDR3 is 13 amino acids. CDR3 DNA sequence: TGTGCCAGCAGCCAGCTCGGACAGGGTAAATCCACCTTC. As protein: CASSQLGQGKSTF.

As for this clonotype: With a much larger clone just one base away, this may be a read error. V is TRBV7-2 and J is TRBJ2-7; 9 nucleotides agree with TRBD1. The germline gives CDR1 SGHTA, CDR2 FQGNSA. The length of the CDR3 is 15 residues. V lost 5 bases to trimming and J lost 3 bases; unmatched junction nucleotides: 8. The CDR3 DNA is TGTGCCAGCAGCCATACAGGGGGCCCCCGCTACGAGCAGTACTTC. It codes for CASSHTGGPRYEQYF. Combining the CDR3 with reference TRBV7-2 and TRBJ2-7 gives the whole variable domain GAGVSQSPSNKVTEKGKDVELRCDPISGHTALYWYRQSLGQGLEFLIYFQGNSAPDKSGLPSDRFSAERTGGSVSTLTIQRTQQEDSAVYLCASSHTGGPRYEQYFGPGTRLTVT.

As concerns this clonotype: A read error may produce the germline difference seen at one junction end. The V and J genes are TRBV12-3 or TRBV12-4 and TRBJ2-3; D remains unclear. This CDR3 is 12 amino acids long. The CDR3 DNA follows: TGTGCCAGCAGGTTAAACGCAGATGCGCAATATTTT. This gives the protein CASRLNADAQYF.

This clonotype has a handful of counts. V gene TRBV5-6 combines with J gene TRBJ2-3; 11 nucleotides line up with TRBD2. The CDR3 has 15 residues. The germline gives CDR1 SGHDT, CDR2 YYEEEE. J lost 0 bases, V lost 6 bases, and 3 bases had no gene match. CDR3 sequence: CASTGTSGSTDTQYF. The CDR3 nucleotides are TGTGCCAGCACCGGGACTAGCGGTAGCACAGATACGCAGTATTTT.

Points on this clonotype: Sequence at one end of the junction differs from germline and may be a read error. The gene calls are TRBV7-8 and TRBJ2-5; D is perhaps TRBD2 (6 bases). From germline, CDR1 is SGHVS and CDR2 FQNEAQ. This CDR3 is built from 13 residues. The CDR3 sequence: CASSRAERETQHF. In nucleotides, the CDR3 is TGTGCCAGCAGCCGGGCCGAACGGGAGACCCAGCACTTC.

Comment on this clonotype: This may come from a read error, since a much larger clone is one base off. This chain uses TRBV4-2 with TRBJ2-3; D is possibly TRBD2 (7 bases). Trimming stripped 0 bases from V and 5 bases from J, with 15 bases between. This CDR3 has 16 residues. CDR1 and CDR2 (germline): LGHNA, YNFKEQ. CDR3 sequence reads: CASSQEGGGREDTQYF. CDR3 nucleotide sequence: TGTGCCAGCAGCCAAGAGGGGGGGGGCCGCGAAGATACGCAGTATTTT.

As for this clonotype: At one end, the junction sequence differs from germline, possibly due to a read error. The V and J genes are TRBV7-7 and TRBJ2-5, with D tentatively TRBD2 (6 bases). TRBJ2-7 explains the end of the DNA better; the J call may be wrong. Germline V gives CDR1 SSHAT, CDR2 FNYEAQ (reference sequence). The CDR3 loop spans 14 amino acids. This CDR3 is CASSLAEGSYEQYF. As DNA, the CDR3 is TGTGCTAGCAGCTTAGCGGAAGGGTCCTACGAGCAGTACTTC.

This clonotype was counted a few times. The rearrangement uses TRBV3-1 and TRBJ2-2; D uncertain. From germline, CDR1 is LGHDT and CDR2 YNNKEL (reference sequence). V lost 5 bases and J 11 bases, leaving 15 bases between the germline ends. This CDR3 comprises 13 residues. Here the CDR3 DNA reads TGTGCCAGCAGCGATACATTCGGCGGCGAGCTGTTTTTT. Its protein product is CASSDTFGGELFF.

A word on this clonotype: A much larger clone is a single base away; this may be a read error. The rearrangement uses TRBV29-1 and TRBJ2-1; 7 nucleotides line up with TRBD2. The germline V gene has CDR1 SQVTM and CDR2 ANQGSEA. V was clipped by 4 bases and J by 3 bases; unmatched bases: 12. The length of the CDR3 is 16 residues. CDR3 in amino acids: CSVGFKRAGNYNEQFF. Here the CDR3 DNA reads TGCAGCGTTGGTTTCAAGCGAGCGGGAAACTACAATGAGCAGTTCTTC.

This clonotype was observed a handful of times. A much larger clonotype is one base distant, so this may be a read error. The CDR3 DNA is TGTGCCAGCAACAAAGGCTCCGGGGCCAACGTCCGGACTTTC. Amino acid sequence: CASNKGSGANVRTF. The chain is built from TRBV28 and TRBJ2-6; D possibly matches TRBD1 or TRBD2 (5 bases each). Germline CDR1 MDHEN, CDR2 SYDVKM. The CDR3 runs 14 residues.

This rearrangement joins TRBV28 to TRBJ2-7, with D perhaps TRBD1 (8 bases). The CDR3 consists of 14 residues. CDR1 is MDHEN and CDR2 is SYDVKM in the germline V gene. V dropped 5 bases and J dropped 2 bases, with 13 bases sitting between them. This chain's CDR3 is CASSTGGAPYEQYF. The DNA for the CDR3 is TGTGCCAGCAGTACAGGGGGGGCTCCCTACGAGCAGTACTTC.

The rearrangement joins TRBV20-1 to TRBJ2-5; possible D gene TRBD1, 7 bases. CDR3 length: 14 amino acids. V lost 5 bases to trimming and J lost 2 bases, with 15 bases between them. The germline CDR1 and CDR2 sequences are DFQATT and SNEGSKA (reference sequence). The CDR3: CSAPAGGRQETQYF. CDR3 in DNA: TGCAGTGCTCCTGCAGGGGGGCGGCAAGAGACCCAGTACTTC.

This clonotype was counted ten times or more. The chain carries TRBV29-1 and TRBJ1-2; 8 bases are a match to TRBD1. This CDR3 is built from 15 residues. Germline-derived CDR1 and CDR2 are SQVTM and ANQGSEA. Trimming took 7 bases from V and 0 from J; bases not matched to a gene: 10. DNA for the CDR3: TGCAGCGCCGAGACAGGGGTCTTTACTAACTATGGCTACACCTTC. It is translated as CSAETGVFTNYGYTF.

The V and J genes are TRBV7-9 and TRBJ1-1; 7 nucleotides align to TRBD1. J was trimmed by 7 bases and V by 5 bases; bases with no gene match: 10. The germline CDR1 and CDR2 sequences are SEHNR and FQNEAQ (reference sequence). This CDR3 is 14 amino acids long. The CDR3 protein is CASSPRHGTVEAFF. CDR3 bases: TGTGCCAGCAGCCCACGGCACGGGACAGTTGAAGCTTTCTTT.

This clonotype was observed many times. The rearrangement joins TRBV12-3 or TRBV12-4 to TRBJ1-2, with TRBD1 matching over 9 bases. The CDR3 sequence is 15 residues long. V lost 6 bases and J lost 4; bases outside the gene matches: 9. The CDR3: CASRTTGGYGYGYTF. The CDR3 bases are TGTGCCAGCAGAACGACAGGGGGTTATGGCTATGGCTACACCTTC.

This clonotype has a count of ten or more. This chain uses TRBV29-1 with TRBJ1-2, with TRBD1 as a possible D gene (6 bases). CDR1 and CDR2 from the germline V gene are SQVTM and ANQGSEA. This CDR3 region has 17 residues. Trimming left V 4 bases short and J 7 bases short, with 28 bases between. The CDR3 loop reads CSVVAGGRAQPPGGYTF. CDR3 bases: TGCAGCGTTGTCGCGGGGGGCAGGGCCCAGCCGCCTGGTGGCTACACCTTC.

The rearrangement uses TRBV12-3 or TRBV12-4 and TRBJ1-1; D remains unclear. V dropped 6 bases and J dropped 7 bases, with 12 bases sitting between them. CDR3 length equals 12 residues. The CDR3 here is CASSPGILEAFF. The CDR3 nucleotides read TGTGCCAGCAGCCCTGGGATCCTTGAAGCTTTCTTT.

The rearrangement joins TRBV20-1 to TRBJ2-7; 7 positions match TRBD2. In germline, CDR1 is DFQATT, CDR2 SNEGSKA (reference sequence). The CDR3 runs to 14 residues. V was pared by 6 bases and J by 1 base, with 9 bases of the junction left unmatched. CDR3 residues: CSARGGSGSYEQYF. DNA for the CDR3: TGCAGTGCACGTGGCGGGAGCGGTTCCTACGAGCAGTACTTC.

In its sample, this clonotype was seen many times. The V call is TRBV7-8, the J call TRBJ1-6, with D perhaps matching TRBD1 (6 bases). The V gene's germline CDR1 is SGHVS and CDR2 FQNEAQ. The CDR3 extends over 14 amino acids. V dropped 3 bases and J dropped 7 bases, with 10 bases sitting between them. The chain's CDR3 is CASSLMQGNSPLHF. The CDR3 nucleotides read TGTGCCAGCAGCTTGATGCAGGGGAATTCACCCCTCCACTTT. Full variable domain (remainder filled in from reference TRBV7-8 and TRBJ1-6): GAGVSQSPRYKVAKRGQDVALRCDPISGHVSLFWYQQALGQGPEFLTYFQNEAQLDKSGLPSDRFFAERPEGSVSTLKIQRTQQEDSAVYLCASSLMQGNSPLHFGNGTRLTVT.

Ten or more counts support this clonotype. The chain combines TRBV20-1 with TRBJ1-2, with D tentatively TRBD1 (5 bases). The CDR3 loop spans 13 amino acids. Trimming cost V 3 bases and J 3 bases, with 11 bases left between them. From germline, CDR1 is DFQATT and CDR2 SNEGSKA (reference sequence). CDR3 in amino acids: CSASVGGDYGYTF. The CDR3 DNA follows: TGCAGTGCTAGCGTGGGAGGGGACTATGGCTACACCTTC.

This clonotype was seen at least ten times. The chain combines TRBV12-3 or TRBV12-4 with TRBJ1-2, with D unresolved. The V and J ends lost 5 bases and 2 bases respectively, with 6 bases between them. The length of the CDR3 is 12 residues. The CDR3 loop is CASSRINYGYTF. CDR3 nucleotide sequence: TGTGCCAGCAGTCGGATAAACTATGGCTACACCTTC.

V and J are TRBV29-1 and TRBJ1-1; D not certain. V was trimmed by 6 bases and J by 5 bases, leaving 16 bases between them. Germline CDR1 and CDR2: SQVTM and ANQGSEA. CDR3 size: 13 residues. The chain's CDR3 is CSVEPRGWTEAFF. The CDR3 DNA reads TGCAGCGTCGAACCCCGGGGATGGACTGAAGCTTTCTTT.

This clonotype has a count of ten or more. The chain carries TRBV5-4 and TRBJ1-2; no firm D call. CDR1 is SGHNT, CDR2 YYREEE, per germline (reference sequence). The CDR3 consists of 14 residues. Trimming removed 4 bases from V and 4 bases from J, with 14 bases in between. The CDR3 region has the DNA TGTGCCAGCAGCCACAGCGGGGTTGGCTATGGCTACACCTTC. It encodes CASSHSGVGYGYTF.

This clonotype was seen many times. This sequence joins TRBV4-2 and TRBJ2-1; possibly TRBD1 for D (5 bases). Between the trimmed V and J ends, which lost 4 bases and 0 bases, there was a span of 16 bases. The CDR3 extends over 17 amino acids. The germline gives CDR1 LGHNA, CDR2 YNFKEQ. The CDR3 sequence is CASSRQSDRYSYNEQFF. In nucleotides, the CDR3 is TGTGCCAGCAGCCGCCAATCCGACAGATACTCCTACAATGAGCAGTTCTTC.

This clonotype was seen many times. This rearrangement joins TRBV5-1 to TRBJ2-5; D unclear. The CDR3 runs 15 residues. V dropped 3 bases and J dropped 5 bases, with 17 bases sitting between them. Per germline, CDR1 SGHRS and CDR2 YFSETQ. CDR3: CASSWTITGRETQYF. The DNA for the CDR3 is TGCGCCAGCAGCTGGACGATTACGGGCCGGGAGACCCAGTACTTC.